This TCR beta chain was recorded in a study of cytomegalovirus exposure and HLA in healthy donors (dated by TCRdb to 2016 to 2017). Some background on the complete study: In an earlier analysis of some 550 of the donors, around 290 Gb of sequence data and approximately 100 million unique TCR beta sequences from 180 million or so T cells were reported. Roughly 300 gigabases of sequencing data and around 80 million unique TCR sequences made up an early release that covered 640 HLA-typed donors. Of the roughly 400 genotyped donors, 81% were placed in the genetic ancestry cluster associated with self-reported Caucasian donors. The study aimed to test whether cataloging public T cell receptors could reveal signatures of past pathogen exposure. Using immunosequencing, the study profiled T cell repertoires from 666 subjects and related those repertoires to cytomegalovirus serostatus. A separate validation cohort of roughly 120 different subjects was used in addition to the approximately 670-subject first cohort. High-throughput TCR immunosequencing, statistical association of individual TCRs with disease status, and machine learning were combined to predict cytomegalovirus infection status. In a later analysis, previously published TCR beta repertoires from roughly 710 donors were re-analyzed and high-resolution HLA genotyping was added so that TCR occurrence patterns could be studied. In the later analysis, no new phenotypic data were used to find candidate immune exposures; instead, reliance was placed on TCR beta sequences and their occurrence across donors. An earlier analysis of several hundred of the donors applied high-throughput TCR beta sequencing to assess whether each TCR beta V gene segment acted as functional or pseudogenic. Donor age, sex, ethnicity and CMV serostatus were compiled together with the repertoire data. Genome-wide SNP genotypes for about 55% of the 666 donors were used in a later genetic analysis, which treated that subset as a discovery cohort. Every discovery cohort repertoire had been produced on one sequencing platform. HLA typing covered class I and class II loci at four-digit resolution. Typing coverage varied by locus: about 620-630 donors for A, B, C, DRB1 and DQB1; approximately 500 for DQA1; approximately 570 for DPA1; roughly 470 for DPB1. Roughly 5 DR-DQ haplotypes were treated as single units for association and clustering because of strong linkage in the cohort. Among about 400 genotyped donors of the cohort, an average of around 240,000 unique TCR beta nucleotide sequences was sequenced per donor, of which 15% to 20% were non-productive. General findings and caveats noted by the study authors: Some IMGT-functional V segments, including TRBV6-2 and TRBV6-3, could not be distinguished by the 87-base-pair reads and were therefore excluded. A later analysis associated about 18,000 TCR beta sequences with specific HLA alleles at a false discovery rate of 0.05. For the cohort, immune exposure information was limited to CMV serostatus. In both the original and validation cohorts, the classifier was reported to diagnose cytomegalovirus status with high specificity and sensitivity. V-gene and J-gene trimming of TCR beta chains was associated with a missense DCLRE1C variant in a later genetic analysis, and the association was replicated in an independent cohort. In vitro tests confirmed that three of the cytomegalovirus-associated TCR beta chains recognize cytomegalovirus antigens. A further reported finding was that TCR beta sequences accurately predicted the HLA-A and HLA-B alleles for most subjects in the first cohort. HLA typing was unavailable for some donors at each locus, so association tests used only the typed subset. It was suggested by the authors that the approach could potentially be generalized to other disease states and immunological phenotypes. According to a later analysis, most CMV-associated TCR beta chains appeared to be HLA-restricted, and the HLA associations seemed to be driven largely by CMV exposure. The study listed over 150 TCR beta chains as associated with cytomegalovirus. Because counts were too low, under 20 rarely observed V segments, including chromosome 9 orphons, were left out of the earlier analysis of some 640 of the donors. A cluster of highly shared sequence variants was judged likely to be a technical artifact of the sequencing pipeline. In a later analysis, HLA-associated TCR beta chains were found to be more clonally expanded and to have lower generation probabilities than equally common non-associated chains. While some public TCRs were present in many individuals, most TCR sequences turned up only very rarely across donors. In this cohort, only TCR beta chains were sequenced, and detectable features were limited by the absence of alpha or paired-chain data. According to a later analysis, parvovirus B19, influenza, CMV and Epstein-Barr virus appeared linked to several top co-occurrence clusters. Strong co-occurrence of HLA alleles, especially DR and DQ, made assigning TCR associations to individual alleles difficult. In an earlier analysis of fewer than 700 of the donors, most TCR beta V segments appeared in productive rearrangements about 90% or about 30% of the time, broadly matching IMGT annotations. A later analysis found that TCR association rates varied across HLA loci, with DRB1 alleles showing the most associated TCRs and HLA-C alleles the fewest. Compared with the roughly 670-donor mean, donors in an Asian-associated ancestry cluster had fewer N-insertions in productive TCRs, according to a later genetic analysis. Correlated functional status among segregating V segments might reflect linkage disequilibrium, but an unknown experimental factor could not be ruled out. Sequencing depth was assumed to be roughly uniform across donors in the presence/absence analyses, though that assumption may not hold.

The germline V gene provides CDR1 SGHRS and CDR2 YFSETQ. From V the trimming removes 2 bases and from J it removes 6 bases, while the gene matches leave 6 bases of the junction unaccounted for. The CDR3 has 15 amino acids, counting the end cysteine and phenylalanine. The entry retains the CDR3 DNA only, 45 bases that are in frame from base 1. Libraries were constructed by the immunoSEQ multiplex PCR assay. For the multiplex PCR, a mixture combining 60 forward primers for TCR Vbeta segments and 13 reverse primers for TCR Jbeta segments was used. The CDR3 region of rearranged TCR beta genes was amplified from genomic DNA by a multiplex PCR assay. The amplified TCR beta libraries were sequenced on the Illumina HiSeq System as 87-base-pair reads. The source study handled its data this way. In a later analysis, 80 million or so unique TCR beta chains were counted across the roughly 610 repertoires, and around 10 million of these chains were shared by at least two donors. To remove PCR and sequencing errors, raw reads were error-corrected and collapsed into unique sequences using a nearest-neighbor algorithm that merged closely related sequences. V, D and J gene segments were assigned by aligning CDR3 sequences to IMGT reference sequences. For a sequence to be retained, at least a six-nucleotide match to both a V gene segment and a J gene segment was required. Rearrangements were called productive when the CDR3 lacked stop codons and stayed in frame with V and J; all others were non-productive. Following IMGT convention, CDR3 was defined as the stretch from the second conserved V-encoded cysteine up to the conserved J-encoded phenylalanine. In an earlier analysis of just under 600 of the donors, sequences lacking an unambiguous match to a single V gene segment were excluded. An earlier analysis of a few hundred of the donors called V segments functional above 56.7% productive rearrangements and segregating when the between-donor standard deviation exceeded 5%. To diagnose cytomegalovirus status from the catalog of TCR beta chain sequences, a statistical classification framework was built. In a later analysis, TCR nucleotide sequences were compared against IMGT/GENE-DB human TR gene sequences so that V and J genes could be assigned. Using the TCRdist pipeline, a later analysis assigned CDR3 sequences along with most-parsimonious VDJ recombination scenarios. In a later analysis, each TCR beta chain was defined by its CDR3 amino acid sequence together with its V-gene family, and reads lacking a unique V-gene family were excluded. In a later analysis, fewer than 650 highly shared, low-generation-probability nucleotide sequences were removed to address suspected cross-contamination and a sequencing artifact. For each public chain, a later analysis derived a clonal expansion index from normalized ranks of inferred template counts within each repertoire. In a later analysis, generation probabilities were computed using a VDJ recombination model fitted to out-of-frame rearrangements, and the results were checked against IGoR. A later analysis scored TCR-TCR, TCR-HLA and TCR-CMV co-occurrence with hypergeometric tests, applying a repertoire-size bias correction to TCR pairs. To estimate false discovery rates, a later analysis permuted the HLA or CMV assignments 20 times. A later analysis grouped co-occurring TCRs with DBSCAN, adding TCRdist sequence similarity when clustering within HLA-allele-positive subsets. Repertoires with fewer than 30,000 or more than 120,000 public chains were left out of co-occurrence clustering, as were about 5 repertoires with anomalous nucleotide sharing. The immuneACCESS repertoire file appears here via TCRdb, limited to in-frame rearrangements. These files lack a portion of the clones; in checked studies, under half of the deficit traces to unresolved V genes, and the cause of the others is not known. Clonal size and the V and J genes are those of that table, whereas D and trimming came from the DNA. The sample table contains roughly 72,000 clones; only one count was recorded for 79% of them. Jointly, the top ten make up about 20% of the sample.

This clone turned up a few times. The target of this receptor is not known. Per-base qualities were not stored, and no clone one base away is much larger. The cohort was made up of 650 to 700 healthy bone marrow donors. Cohort members were all nominally healthy when sampled, although unrecorded immune exposures were likely present. The donor tested CMV seropositive, placing the donor among the 250 to 350 seropositive members of the cohort. Every donor gave a peripheral blood sample, and the peripheral blood mononuclear cells from that sample were used for TCR beta sequencing. Genomic DNA was extracted from the blood cell samples with the Qiagen DNeasy Blood Extraction Kit.

In this chain, TRBV5-1 is recombined with TRBJ2-1; 9 central nucleotides agree with TRBD2. This TCR was recovered from a woman aged 35 to 49 in good health and CMV-seropositive. Sequencing input: PBMCs. At the DNA level, the sequence is TGCGCCAGCAGCTTAACAGCGGGGGGTTCCAATGAGCAGTTCTTC. Translated, this gives CASSLTAGGSNEQFF. The full variable domain, completed from the reference TRBV5-1 and TRBJ2-1 proteins outside the CDR3, reads KAGVTQTPRYLIKTRGQQVTLSCSPISGHRSVSWYQQTPGQGLQFLFEYFSETQRNKGNFPGRFSGRQFSNSRSEMNVSTLELGDSALYLCASSLTAGGSNEQFFGPGTRLTVL.